The 7 T cell receptor beta chains presented below share a single source sample, sequenced in a study of blood T cells in healthy people across ages. Then a second PCR, running about 6 to 12 cycles, was carried out with a sample-barcoded 5' primer and a J-beta primer mix. MiXCR, run by TCRdb on the 5' RACE reads, gives a single entry per CDR3 protein. Of about 750,000 distinct CDR3 sequences detected, roughly 53% appear once; the ten largest clones hold approximately 40%. Sample: blood. Receptors were obtained from a man older than 75 in good health.

The CDR3 region has the DNA TGTGCCAGCAGCCAAGAGCCCAGCGGGGTGCGCCCGACCCAGTACTTC. Translating gives CASSQEPSGVRPTQYF. V and J are TRBV3-1 and TRBJ2-5; 7 bases line up with TRBD2. The CDR3 runs to 16 residues. Germline V gene data show CDR1 as LGHDT and CDR2 as YNNKEL (reference sequence). V shed 0 bases, J shed 7 bases, and the junction held 11 bases outside the gene matches.

In its sample, this clonotype was seen a few times. The rearrangement uses TRBV20-1 and TRBJ2-7; 16 bases line up with TRBD2. The CDR3 is 16 residues long. The trim removed 3 bases at V and 4 bases at J, leaving 6 bases unmatched. Germline CDR1 and CDR2: DFQATT and SNEGSKA (reference sequence). In DNA form, the CDR3 reads TGCAGTGCTAGGCGACCGGGACTAGCGGGAGGGTACGAGCAGTACTTC. Its protein is CSARRPGLAGGYEQYF.

This clonotype occurred once. J is TRBJ2-6 and V is TRBV10-3, with D possibly being TRBD1 or TRBD2 (5 bases each). CDR1 and CDR2 from the germline V gene are ENHRY and SYGVKD. The CDR3 loop spans 16 amino acids. The V and J ends lost 3 bases and 0 bases respectively, with 9 bases between them. The CDR3 loop is CAISDGGSSGANVLTF. CDR3 in DNA: TGTGCCATCAGTGATGGGGGAAGCTCTGGGGCCAACGTCCTGACTTTC.

The gene calls are TRBV3-1 and TRBJ2-6, with 7 positions matching TRBD1. Germline values: CDR1 LGHDT, CDR2 YNNKEL (reference sequence). V was pared by 2 bases and J by 0 bases, with 4 bases of the junction left unmatched. This CDR3 contains 17 residues. CDR3 region: CASSQTGAHSGANVLTF. For the CDR3, the DNA is TGTGCCAGCAGCCAAACAGGGGCCCACTCTGGGGCCAACGTCCTGACTTTC.

J is TRBJ2-7 and V is TRBV9, with 9 bases aligning to TRBD2. Germline lookup yields CDR1 SGDLS and CDR2 YYNGEE. CDR3 length: 14 residues. The trim removed 4 bases at V and 4 bases at J, leaving 6 bases unmatched. The CDR3 DNA is TGTGCCAGCAGCTCTATAGCGGGAGCATACGAGCAGTACTTC. It codes for CASSSIAGAYEQYF.

This sequence joins TRBV11-2 and TRBJ2-5, with D possibly TRBD2 on 6 matching bases. The CDR3 loop spans 15 amino acids. V was clipped by 1 base and J by 5 bases, with 14 bases between them. The germline CDR1 and CDR2 sequences are SGHAT and FQNNGV. The CDR3 loop is CASSLVGKGGETQYF. The DNA for the CDR3 is TGTGCCAGCAGCTTAGTAGGCAAGGGAGGCGAGACCCAGTACTTC.

J is TRBJ1-1 and V is TRBV12-3 or TRBV12-4; D is undetermined. Trimming left V 6 bases short and J 4 bases short, with 9 bases between. This CDR3 spans 12 amino acids. This CDR3 reads CASSPYLTEAFF. The DNA for the CDR3 is TGTGCCAGCAGCCCATATCTCACTGAAGCTTTCTTT.